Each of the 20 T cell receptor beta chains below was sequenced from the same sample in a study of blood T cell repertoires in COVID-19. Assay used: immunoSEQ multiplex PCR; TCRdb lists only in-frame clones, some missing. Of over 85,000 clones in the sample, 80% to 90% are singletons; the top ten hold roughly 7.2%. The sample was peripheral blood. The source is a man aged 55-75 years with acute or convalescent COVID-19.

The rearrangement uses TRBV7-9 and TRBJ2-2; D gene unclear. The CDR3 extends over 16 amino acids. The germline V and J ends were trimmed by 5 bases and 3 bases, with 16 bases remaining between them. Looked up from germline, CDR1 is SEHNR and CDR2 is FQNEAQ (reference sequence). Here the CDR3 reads CASSPVNSFDTGELFF. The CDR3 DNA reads TGTGCCAGCAGCCCCGTAAACAGTTTTGACACCGGGGAGCTGTTTTTT.

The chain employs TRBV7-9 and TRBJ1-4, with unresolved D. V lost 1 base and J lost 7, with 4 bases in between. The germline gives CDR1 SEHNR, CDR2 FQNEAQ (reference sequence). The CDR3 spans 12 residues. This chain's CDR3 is CASSLVGEKLFF. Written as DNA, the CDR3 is TGTGCCAGCAGCTTAGTCGGTGAAAAACTGTTTTTT.

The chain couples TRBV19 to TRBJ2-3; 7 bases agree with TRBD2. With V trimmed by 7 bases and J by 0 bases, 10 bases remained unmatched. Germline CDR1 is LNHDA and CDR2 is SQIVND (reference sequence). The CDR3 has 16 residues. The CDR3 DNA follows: TGTGCCAGTATGGGCCCGGGACTACATAGCACAGATACGCAGTATTTT. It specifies CASMGPGLHSTDTQYF.

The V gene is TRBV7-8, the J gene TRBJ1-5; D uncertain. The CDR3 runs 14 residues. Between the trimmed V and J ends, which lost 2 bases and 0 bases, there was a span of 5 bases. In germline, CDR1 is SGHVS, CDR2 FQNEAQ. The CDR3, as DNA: TGTGCCAGCAGCTTACCAGGTAGCAATCAGCCCCAGCATTTT. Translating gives CASSLPGSNQPQHF.

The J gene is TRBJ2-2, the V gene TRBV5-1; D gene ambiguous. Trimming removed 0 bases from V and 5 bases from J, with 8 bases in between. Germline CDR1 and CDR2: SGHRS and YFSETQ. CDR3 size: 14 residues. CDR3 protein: CASSLDYRTGELFF. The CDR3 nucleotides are TGCGCCAGCAGCTTGGACTACCGAACCGGGGAGCTGTTTTTT.

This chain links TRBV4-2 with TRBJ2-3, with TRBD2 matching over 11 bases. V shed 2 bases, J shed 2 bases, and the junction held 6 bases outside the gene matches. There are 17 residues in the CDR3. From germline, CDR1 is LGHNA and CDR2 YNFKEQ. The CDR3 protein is CASSQTSGGRNTDTQYF. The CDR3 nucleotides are TGTGCCAGCAGCCAAACTAGCGGGGGAAGAAACACAGATACGCAGTATTTT.

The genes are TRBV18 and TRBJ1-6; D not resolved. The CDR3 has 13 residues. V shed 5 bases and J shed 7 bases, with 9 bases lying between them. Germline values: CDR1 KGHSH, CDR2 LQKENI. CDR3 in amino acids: CASSIGGNSPLHF. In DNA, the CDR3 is TGTGCCAGCTCAATTGGAGGGAATTCACCCCTCCACTTT.

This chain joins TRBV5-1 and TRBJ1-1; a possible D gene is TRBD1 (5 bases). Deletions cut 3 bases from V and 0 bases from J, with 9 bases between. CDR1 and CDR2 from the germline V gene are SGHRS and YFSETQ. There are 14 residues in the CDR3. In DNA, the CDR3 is TGCGCCAGCAGCTGGGGCACCATGAACACTGAAGCTTTCTTT. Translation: CASSWGTMNTEAFF. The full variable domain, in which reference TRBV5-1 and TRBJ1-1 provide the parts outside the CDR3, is KAGVTQTPRYLIKTRGQQVTLSCSPISGHRSVSWYQQTPGQGLQFLFEYFSETQRNKGNFPGRFSGRQFSNSRSEMNVSTLELGDSALYLCASSWGTMNTEAFFGQGTRLTVV.

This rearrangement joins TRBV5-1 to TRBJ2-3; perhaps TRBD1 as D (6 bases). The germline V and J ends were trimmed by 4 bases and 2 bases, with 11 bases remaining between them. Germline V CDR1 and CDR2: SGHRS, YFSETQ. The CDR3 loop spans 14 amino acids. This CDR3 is CASSLGQYTDTQYF. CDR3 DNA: TGCGCCAGCAGCCTCGGACAGTACACAGATACGCAGTATTTT. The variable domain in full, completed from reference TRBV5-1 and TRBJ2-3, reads KAGVTQTPRYLIKTRGQQVTLSCSPISGHRSVSWYQQTPGQGLQFLFEYFSETQRNKGNFPGRFSGRQFSNSRSEMNVSTLELGDSALYLCASSLGQYTDTQYFGPGTRLTVL.

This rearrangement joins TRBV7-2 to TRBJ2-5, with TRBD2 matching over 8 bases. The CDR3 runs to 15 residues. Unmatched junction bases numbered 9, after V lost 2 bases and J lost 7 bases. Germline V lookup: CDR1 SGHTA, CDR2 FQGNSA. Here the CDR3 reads CASSLNPGGGMTQYF. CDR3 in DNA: TGTGCCAGCAGCTTAAACCCGGGCGGGGGGATGACCCAGTACTTC.

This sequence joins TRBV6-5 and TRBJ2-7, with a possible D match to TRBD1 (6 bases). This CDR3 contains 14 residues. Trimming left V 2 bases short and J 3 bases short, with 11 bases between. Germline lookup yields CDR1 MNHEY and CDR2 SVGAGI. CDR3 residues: CASSYVGDNYEQYF. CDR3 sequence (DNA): TGTGCCAGCAGTTACGTTGGGGACAACTACGAGCAGTACTTC.

CDR3 residues: CASSPSQQYGYTF. DNA for the CDR3: TGTGCCAGCTCACCATCACAACAGTATGGCTACACCTTC. This sequence joins TRBV18 and TRBJ1-2; unclear D gene. V lost 2 bases to trimming and J lost 5 bases, with 9 bases between them. The CDR3 spans 13 residues. Germline V gene sequence: CDR1 KGHSH, CDR2 LQKENI.

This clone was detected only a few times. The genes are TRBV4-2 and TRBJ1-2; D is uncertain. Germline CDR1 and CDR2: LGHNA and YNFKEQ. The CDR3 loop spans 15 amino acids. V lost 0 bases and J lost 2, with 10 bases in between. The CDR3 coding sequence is TGTGCCAGCAGCCAAGATTTGGGAGACAACTATGGCTACACCTTC. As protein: CASSQDLGDNYGYTF.

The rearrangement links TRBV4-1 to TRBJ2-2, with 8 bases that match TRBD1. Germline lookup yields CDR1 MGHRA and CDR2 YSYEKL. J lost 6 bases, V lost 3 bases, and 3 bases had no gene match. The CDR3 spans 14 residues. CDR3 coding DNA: TGCGCCAGCAGCCAGGACAGGGTCTCCGGGGAGCTGTTTTTT. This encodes CASSQDRVSGELFF.

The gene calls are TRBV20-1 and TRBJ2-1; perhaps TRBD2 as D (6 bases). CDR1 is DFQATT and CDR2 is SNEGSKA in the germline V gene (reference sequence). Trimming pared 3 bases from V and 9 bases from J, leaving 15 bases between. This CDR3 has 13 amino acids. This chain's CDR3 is CSASKVRRGEQFF. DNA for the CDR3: TGCAGTGCTAGTAAGGTCCGGCGGGGTGAGCAGTTCTTC.

In DNA, the CDR3 is TGTGCCAGCAGCTTAGAAGGCGGGATGGGAGGTAATGAGCAGTTCTTC. It codes for CASSLEGGMGGNEQFF. The V gene is TRBV11-2, the J gene TRBJ2-1; the D gene is possibly TRBD2 (6 bases). V lost 0 bases and J lost 7, with 16 bases in between. The V gene's germline CDR1 is SGHAT and CDR2 FQNNGV. The CDR3 loop spans 16 amino acids.

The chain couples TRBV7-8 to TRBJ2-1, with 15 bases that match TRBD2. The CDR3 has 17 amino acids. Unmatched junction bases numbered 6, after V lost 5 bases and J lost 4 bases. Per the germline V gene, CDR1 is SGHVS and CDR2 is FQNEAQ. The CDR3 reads CASSGRTSGREYNEQFF. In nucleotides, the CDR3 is TGTGCCAGCAGCGGACGGACTAGCGGGAGGGAGTACAATGAGCAGTTCTTC. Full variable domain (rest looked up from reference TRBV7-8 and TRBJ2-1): GAGVSQSPRYKVAKRGQDVALRCDPISGHVSLFWYQQALGQGPEFLTYFQNEAQLDKSGLPSDRFFAERPEGSVSTLKIQRTQQEDSAVYLCASSGRTSGREYNEQFFGPGTRLTVL.

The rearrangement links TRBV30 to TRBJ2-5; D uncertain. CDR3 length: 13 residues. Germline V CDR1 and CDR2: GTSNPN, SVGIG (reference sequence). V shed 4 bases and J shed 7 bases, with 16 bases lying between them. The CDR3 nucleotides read TGTGCCTGGAAGTCCCGGCTAGTCGGGACCCAGTACTTC. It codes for CAWKSRLVGTQYF. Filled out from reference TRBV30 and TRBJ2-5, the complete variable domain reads SQTIHQWPATLVQPVGSPLSLECTVEGTSNPNLYWYRQAAGRGLQLLFYSVGIGQISSEVPQNLSASRPQDRQFILSSKKLLLSDSGFYLCAWKSRLVGTQYFGPGTRLLVL.

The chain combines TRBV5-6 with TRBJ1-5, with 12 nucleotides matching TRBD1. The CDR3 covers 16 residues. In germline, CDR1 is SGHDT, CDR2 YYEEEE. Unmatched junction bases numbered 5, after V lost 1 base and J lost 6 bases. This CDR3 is CASSLYGTGGGQPQHF. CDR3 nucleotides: TGTGCCAGCAGCTTGTATGGGACAGGGGGCGGTCAGCCCCAGCATTTT.

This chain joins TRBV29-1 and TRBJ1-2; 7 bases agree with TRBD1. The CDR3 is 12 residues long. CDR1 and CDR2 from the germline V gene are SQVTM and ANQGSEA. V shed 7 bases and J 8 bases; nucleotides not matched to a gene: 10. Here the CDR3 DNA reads TGCAGCGGGGTTCAGGGGGTAAACGGCTACACCTTC. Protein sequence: CSGVQGVNGYTF. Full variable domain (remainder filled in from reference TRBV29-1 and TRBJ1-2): SAVISQKPSRDICQRGTSLTIQCQVDSQVTMMFWYRQQPGQSLTLIATANQGSEATYESGFVIDKFPISRPNLTFSTLTVSNMSPEDSSIYLCSGVQGVNGYTFGSGTRLTVV.